Listed here is a single T cell receptor beta chain. What it binds is not known. The repertoire was sequenced with immunoSEQ multiplex PCR; TCRdb's copy has only in-frame clones and lacks some. The sample records about 170,000 clones, approximately 89% being singletons. The data were obtained in a study of cytomegalovirus exposure and HLA in healthy donors. Overall study findings and caveats: Some TCR beta chains (more than 150 of them) were listed as cytomegalovirus-associated.

Germline V gene data show CDR1 as SGHTA and CDR2 as FQGNSA. The V gene end was trimmed by 2 bases and the J gene end by 6 bases; junction bases not matched to a gene: 10. The CDR3 extends over 15 amino acids. Sequenced input: PBMCs. This sequence was found in a man aged 18 to 29 in good health and CMV-seropositive. The V and J genes are TRBV7-2 and TRBJ2-7; 7 nucleotides agree with TRBD1. The CDR3 DNA follows: TGTGCCAGCAGCTTAACGGCAGGGGGAGTAAGCGAGCAGTACTTC. Amino acids: CASSLTAGGVSEQYF.